What follows are 27 T cell receptor beta chains derived from one specimen sequenced in a study of T-cell reconstitution after alpha-beta-depleted transplantation in children. A TCRbeta library incorporating unique molecular identifiers was prepared. TCRdb re-analysed the PCR reads in MiXCR, keeping a single row per CDR3 protein. The data hold about 980,000 distinct CDR3 sequences, with about 29% observed a single time. The sequencing here drew on PBMCs, mostly from graft donor cells, taken 360 days after TCRalphabeta/CD19-depleted stem cell transplant. The receptors here all came from a boy under three years old who had a stem cell transplant for SCID, so the T cells may come from the graft donor.

This clonotype turned up a few times. The chain has TRBV11-2 and TRBJ2-2; 7 bases are shared with TRBD2. Germline V lookup: CDR1 SGHAT, CDR2 FQNNGV. CDR3 length equals 19 residues. The V segment lost 3 bases and the J segment 1 base; nucleotides outside the gene matches: 14. The CDR3 bases are TGTGCCAGCAGCTTTGGGACCTGGGGGAGGGCCCTGAACACCGGGGAGCTGTTTTTT. It yields the protein CASSFGTWGRALNTGELFF.

This clonotype showed up just a few times. The rearrangement uses TRBV4-1 and TRBJ1-5; the D gene is possibly TRBD1 (5 bases). V lost 0 bases and J lost 2, with 11 bases in between. The CDR3 is 16 amino acids. The germline V gene has CDR1 MGHRA and CDR2 YSYEKL. CDR3 coding DNA: TGCGCCAGCAGCCAAGAGGCAGGGAAAGGCAATCAGCCCCAGCATTTT. Translating gives CASSQEAGKGNQPQHF.

At least ten counts were recorded for this clonotype. The chain combines TRBV29-1 with TRBJ1-2; D not certain. The germline V and J ends were trimmed by 5 bases and 4 bases, with 20 bases remaining between them. Per germline, CDR1 SQVTM and CDR2 ANQGSEA. The CDR3 length is 15 residues. The CDR3 DNA is TGCAGCGTTTGCAAGAGGGCAGGTTCTTTCTATGGCTACACCTTC. Its protein product is CSVCKRAGSFYGYTF.

J is TRBJ2-7 and V is TRBV5-5; no clear D. The ends were cut back, 1 base at V and 6 bases at J, with 5 bases in the middle. The CDR3 covers 11 residues. The germline CDR1 and CDR2 sequences are SGHKS and YYEKEE (reference sequence). For the CDR3, the DNA is TGTGCCAGCAGCTTGATGCGCGAGCAGTACTTC. Encoded protein: CASSLMREQYF.

This clonotype showed up just a few times. The chain couples TRBV5-1 to TRBJ2-1, with D hard to call. This CDR3 region has 14 residues. Trimming removed 3 bases from V and 8 bases from J, with 15 bases in between. CDR1 and CDR2 from the germline V gene are SGHRS and YFSETQ. Written as DNA, the CDR3 is TGCGCCAGCAGCTCCTTAGCTACCGGCGATGAGCAGTTCTTC. Amino acid sequence: CASSSLATGDEQFF.

This clonotype appeared a few times. The chain carries TRBV7-9 and TRBJ1-1, with no clear D. The V end was cut by 1 base, the J end by 3 bases, with 12 bases between. The CDR3 length is 15 residues. CDR1 and CDR2 from the germline V gene are SEHNR and FQNEAQ (reference sequence). The CDR3 DNA is TGTGCCAGCAGCTTAGTAGCCTCCCGGGACACTGAAGCTTTCTTT. Protein: CASSLVASRDTEAFF.

Many counts were recorded for this clonotype. The chain joins TRBV5-1 to TRBJ2-3; D tentatively fits TRBD1 or TRBD2 (5 bases each). The length of the CDR3 is 14 residues. Between the trimmed V and J ends, which lost 2 bases and 5 bases, there was a span of 12 bases. The germline V gene encodes CDR1 SGHRS and CDR2 YFSETQ. The CDR3 sequence is CASSFGASEDTQYF. The CDR3 DNA reads as TGCGCCAGCAGCTTCGGGGCGTCTGAAGATACGCAGTATTTT.

A few counts support this clonotype. V gene TRBV12-3 or TRBV12-4 combines with J gene TRBJ2-3; 12 positions match TRBD2. After removal of 6 bases from V and 2 bases from J, the junction contained 6 bases not matched to a gene. The CDR3 loop spans 16 amino acids. CDR3 in amino acids: CASSILAGGNTDTQYF. DNA of the CDR3: TGTGCCAGCAGCATACTAGCGGGGGGCAACACAGATACGCAGTATTTT.

This chain uses TRBV28 with TRBJ2-1; possibly TRBD2 for D (5 bases). Trimming stripped 4 bases from V and 0 bases from J, with 16 bases between. CDR3 length: 17 residues. The germline CDR1 and CDR2 sequences are MDHEN and SYDVKM. This CDR3 is CASSSPLRRSSYNEQFF. The DNA for the CDR3 is TGTGCCAGCAGTTCCCCCCTCCGGAGGAGCTCCTACAATGAGCAGTTCTTC.

This clonotype was recorded many times. V gene TRBV28 combines with J gene TRBJ2-3, with 9 bases that match TRBD2. The CDR3 has 14 amino acids. CDR1 and CDR2 (germline): MDHEN, SYDVKM. The trim removed 6 bases at V and 3 bases at J, leaving 4 bases unmatched. The CDR3 sequence is CASSSGLATDTQYF. The CDR3, as DNA: TGTGCCAGCAGCTCGGGACTAGCAACAGATACGCAGTATTTT.

This clonotype was recorded many times. The rearrangement uses TRBV15 and TRBJ2-1, with 10 bases fitting TRBD1. The V gene's germline CDR1 is LNHNV and CDR2 YYDKDF (reference sequence). The CDR3 runs to 15 residues. With V trimmed by 8 bases and J by 5 bases, 9 bases remained unmatched. The CDR3 nucleotides are TGTGCCACCCGAAGACCGGGACAGGGGCACAATGAGCAGTTCTTC. Residues: CATRRPGQGHNEQFF.

The chain uses TRBV7-8 and TRBJ2-4; perhaps TRBD1 as D (5 bases). The CDR3 spans 16 residues. The germline V gene has CDR1 SGHVS and CDR2 FQNEAQ. The V end lost 5 bases, the J end lost 0 bases, and 14 bases lay between the germline ends. For the CDR3, the DNA is TGTGCCAGCAGCCCTTCGCAGGGTCTAGCCAAAAACATTCAGTACTTC. Translated: CASSPSQGLAKNIQYF.

This clonotype has more than one count but fewer than ten. The CDR3, as DNA: TGTGCCAGCCGTCTAGGGGTTCCGAACACCGGGGAGCTGTTTTTT. Encoded protein: CASRLGVPNTGELFF. The chain recombines TRBV6-2 or TRBV6-3 with TRBJ2-2; D may be TRBD1 (5 bases). Per the germline V gene, CDR1 is MNHEY and CDR2 is SVGEGT. V lost 8 bases and J 0 bases, leaving 13 bases between the germline ends. The CDR3 extends over 15 amino acids.

There are a few counts of this clonotype. The gene calls are TRBV29-1 and TRBJ2-7; TRBD1 might be the D (6 bases). V was shortened by 4 bases and J by 2 bases, with 15 bases between the two germline ends. CDR1 SQVTM and CDR2 ANQGSEA come from the germline V gene. There are 14 residues in the CDR3. The CDR3 DNA reads as TGCAGCGTTGGATCAGGGGCCGGGACCTACGAGCAGTACTTC. Its translation: CSVGSGAGTYEQYF.

The chain recombines TRBV10-3 with TRBJ2-1; D gene unclear. Trimming took 4 bases from V and 9 from J, leaving 22 bases between them. This CDR3 is built from 16 residues. CDR1 and CDR2 from the germline V gene are ENHRY and SYGVKD. The CDR3, as DNA: TGTGCCATCAGTGTGGATTATATTAGGGTTGAATCTGAGCAGTTCTTC. Protein sequence: CAISVDYIRVESEQFF.

CDR3 sequence reads: CAISESEGPGTYEQYF. The CDR3 DNA reads as TGTGCCATCAGTGAGTCCGAAGGACCAGGTACCTACGAGCAGTACTTC. V and J are TRBV10-3 and TRBJ2-7; D ambiguous. The CDR3 is made up of 16 amino acids. Trimming shortened V by 0 bases and J by 2 bases, and 14 bases separated the two germline ends. Germline V lookup: CDR1 ENHRY, CDR2 SYGVKD.

The chain links TRBV29-1 to TRBJ2-5, with TRBD2 matching 7 bases. CDR3 length: 14 residues. V gave up 3 bases and J gave up 2 bases; unmatched junction bases: 6. Germline CDR1 and CDR2: SQVTM and ANQGSEA. Written as DNA, the CDR3 is TGCAGCGTTGAGTACCTAGCGGAACAAGAGACCCAGTACTTC. It is translated as CSVEYLAEQETQYF.

CDR3 region: CASSPTSGLVETQYF. For the CDR3, the DNA is TGTGCCAGCAGCCCGACTAGCGGGTTGGTGGAGACCCAGTACTTC. The chain recombines TRBV3-1 with TRBJ2-5; 10 bases agree with TRBD2. The CDR3 is made up of 15 amino acids. V trimming: 4 bases; J trimming: 5 bases; junction bases outside the gene matches: 7. The germline gives CDR1 LGHDT, CDR2 YNNKEL (reference sequence).

The count of this clonotype is one. V is TRBV10-2 and J is TRBJ1-1, with unresolved D. Trimming removed 10 bases from V and 0 bases from J, with 12 bases in between. CDR3 length: 13 amino acids. The germline CDR1 and CDR2 sequences are WSHSY and SAAADI. This CDR3 reads CATMTHMNTEAFF. The CDR3 nucleotides read TGCGCCACCATGACACACATGAACACTGAAGCTTTCTTT.

There are a few counts of this clonotype. The chain carries TRBV2 and TRBJ2-5; D might be TRBD1 (6 bases). The CDR3 sequence is 13 residues long. CDR1 and CDR2 (germline): SNHLY, FYNNEI. Trimming cost V 8 bases and J 9 bases, with 19 bases left between them. This CDR3 is CASVLTGLGAQYF. CDR3 nucleotide sequence: TGTGCCAGCGTTTTGACAGGCTTGGGGGCCCAGTACTTC.

This clonotype was counted only a few times. The chain combines TRBV6-1 with TRBJ2-1, with D perhaps assigned TRBD1 or TRBD2 (6 bases each). CDR1 MNHNS and CDR2 SASEGT come from the germline V gene. Trimming took 7 bases from V and 10 from J, leaving 20 bases between them. The CDR3 has 14 amino acids. The CDR3 nucleotides read TGTGCCAGCAAAAGGGGGGCCTCCTTAAGGGAGCAGTTCTTC. As protein: CASKRGASLREQFF.

J is TRBJ2-7 and V is TRBV20-1; D is unresolved. The CDR3 runs 15 residues. Germline values: CDR1 DFQATT, CDR2 SNEGSKA (reference sequence). The V and J ends lost 1 base and 0 bases respectively, with 13 bases between them. The CDR3 protein is CSARVWARSSYEQYF. CDR3 bases: TGCAGTGCTAGAGTTTGGGCTCGAAGCTCCTACGAGCAGTACTTC.

The chain links TRBV20-1 to TRBJ2-3; no definite D call. Germline lookup yields CDR1 DFQATT and CDR2 SNEGSKA (reference sequence). V dropped 6 bases and J dropped 2 bases, with 18 bases sitting between them. The CDR3 has 15 amino acids. The CDR3 sequence is CSAAQASENTDTQYF. In nucleotides, the CDR3 is TGCAGTGCCGCGCAAGCGTCGGAGAACACAGATACGCAGTATTTT.

The chain has TRBV11-2 and TRBJ2-2, with D perhaps matching TRBD2 (7 bases). This CDR3 has 16 residues. Per germline, CDR1 SGHAT and CDR2 FQNNGV. V lost 3 bases, J lost 4 bases, and 15 bases lay in between. CDR3 loop: CASSFGRGPSTGELFF. In DNA, the CDR3 is TGTGCCAGCAGCTTTGGGCGGGGGCCTTCCACCGGGGAGCTGTTTTTT.

This clonotype turned up a few times. The rearrangement joins TRBV20-1 to TRBJ2-5; perhaps TRBD2 as D (6 bases). Germline CDR1 and CDR2: DFQATT and SNEGSKA (reference sequence). The CDR3 totals 14 residues. The V and J ends lost 5 bases and 4 bases respectively, with 17 bases between them. CDR3 sequence reads: CSARRTVGGETQYF. CDR3 nucleotide sequence: TGCAGTGCTCGCCGGACCGTGGGGGGAGAGACCCAGTACTTC.

This rearrangement joins TRBV5-5 to TRBJ1-2; 7 bases are a match to TRBD1. Germline loops: CDR1 SGHKS, CDR2 YYEKEE (reference sequence). The ends lost 1 base at V and 6 bases at J; junction bases unmatched: 9. There are 15 residues in the CDR3. The CDR3 DNA reads as TGTGCCAGCAGCTTGCAACAGGGGCGGCCCCATGGCTACACCTTC. Its protein is CASSLQQGRPHGYTF. The full variable domain, its missing parts supplied by reference TRBV5-5 and TRBJ1-2, is DAGVTQSPTHLIKTRGQQVTLRCSPISGHKSVSWYQQVLGQGPQFIFQYYEKEERGRGNFPDRFSARQFPNYSSELNVNALLLGDSALYLCASSLQQGRPHGYTFGSGTRLTVV.

This sequence joins TRBV18 and TRBJ1-2, with D perhaps TRBD1 (6 bases). The CDR3 is 15 amino acids. V was clipped by 1 base and J by 2 bases, with 11 bases between them. CDR1 KGHSH and CDR2 LQKENI come from the germline V gene. CDR3 DNA: TGTGCCAGCTCACCACAGGGGGAAACGAACTATGGCTACACCTTC. The encoded protein is CASSPQGETNYGYTF. Together with reference TRBV18 and TRBJ1-2, the CDR3 gives the full variable domain: NAGVMQNPRHLVRRRGQEARLRCSPMKGHSHVYWYRQLPEEGLKFMVYLQKENIIDESGMPKERFSAEFPKEGPSILRIQQVVRGDSAAYFCASSPQGETNYGYTFGSGTRLTVV.